The entry below describes one T cell receptor beta chain. What it binds is not known. This entry is derived from a study of blood T cells in healthy people across ages. Study findings and constraints: Significant beta diversity loss was already apparent by age approximately 36, declining roughly linearly.

The donors, all healthy, were Caucasians living in Russia, aged about 6 to 90. A minimum of 5 micrograms of total RNA was extracted per sample. A second PCR of roughly 7 to 11 cycles used a sample-barcoded 5' primer and a J-beta primer mix. Sequencing of every sample gave 2.5 million or more CDR3-containing paired-end reads. TCRdb analysed the 5' RACE reads with MiXCR anew, one entry per CDR3 protein. The sample lists about 1,400,000 distinct CDR3 sequences, around 59% seen once, with roughly 6.3% in the top ten. The CDR3 is made up of 16 amino acids. From germline, CDR1 is DFQATT and CDR2 SNEGSKA (reference sequence). V shed 6 bases and J 1 base; nucleotides not matched to a gene: 15.

Sample: blood. The gene calls are TRBV20-1 and TRBJ2-7; 7 nucleotides align to TRBD1. The TCR was taken from a man aged 18 to 30 in good health. The CDR3 spells CSATPQRTGISYEQYF. CDR3 coding DNA: TGCAGTGCCACGCCCCAGAGGACAGGAATTTCCTACGAGCAGTACTTC.